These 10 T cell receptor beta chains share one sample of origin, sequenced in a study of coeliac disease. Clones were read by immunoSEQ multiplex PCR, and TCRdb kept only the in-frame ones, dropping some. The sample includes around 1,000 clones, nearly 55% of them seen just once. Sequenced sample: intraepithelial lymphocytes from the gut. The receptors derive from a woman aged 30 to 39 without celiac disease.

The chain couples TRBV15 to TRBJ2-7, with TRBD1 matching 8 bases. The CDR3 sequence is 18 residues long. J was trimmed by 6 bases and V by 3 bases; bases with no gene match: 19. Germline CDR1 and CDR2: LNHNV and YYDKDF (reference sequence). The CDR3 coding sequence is TGTGCCACCAGCAGGACGAAACAGACCGGGACAGGCACCCCCGAGCAGTACTTC. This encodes CATSRTKQTGTGTPEQYF.

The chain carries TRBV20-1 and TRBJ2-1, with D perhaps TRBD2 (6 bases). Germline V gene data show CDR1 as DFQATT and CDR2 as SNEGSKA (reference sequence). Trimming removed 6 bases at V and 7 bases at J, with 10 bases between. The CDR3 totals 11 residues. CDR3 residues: CSARLVNEQFF. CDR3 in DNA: TGCAGTGCCCGACTAGTTAATGAGCAGTTCTTC.

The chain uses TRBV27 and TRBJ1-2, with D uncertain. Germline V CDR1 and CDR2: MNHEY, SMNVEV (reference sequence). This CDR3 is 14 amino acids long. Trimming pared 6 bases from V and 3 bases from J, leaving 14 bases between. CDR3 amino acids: CASRPLTGDYGYTF. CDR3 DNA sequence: TGTGCCAGCAGGCCCCTTACGGGAGACTATGGCTACACCTTC.

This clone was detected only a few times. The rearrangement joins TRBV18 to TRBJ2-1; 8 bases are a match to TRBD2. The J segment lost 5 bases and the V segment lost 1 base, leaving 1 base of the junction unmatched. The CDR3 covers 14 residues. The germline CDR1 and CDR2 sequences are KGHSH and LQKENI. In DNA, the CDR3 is TGTGCCAGCTCACCACTAGCGGGGAACAATGAGCAGTTCTTC. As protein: CASSPLAGNNEQFF.

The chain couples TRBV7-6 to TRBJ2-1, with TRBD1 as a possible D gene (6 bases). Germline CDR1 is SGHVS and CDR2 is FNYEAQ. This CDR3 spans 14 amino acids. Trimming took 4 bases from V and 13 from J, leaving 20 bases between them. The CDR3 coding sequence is TGTGCCAGCAGCTCCGGGCAGGGGCCCACTCCCCAGTTCTTC. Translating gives CASSSGQGPTPQFF.

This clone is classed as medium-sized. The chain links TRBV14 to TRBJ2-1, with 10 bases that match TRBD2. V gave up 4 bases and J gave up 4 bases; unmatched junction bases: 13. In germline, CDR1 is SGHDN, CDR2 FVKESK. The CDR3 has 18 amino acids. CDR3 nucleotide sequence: TGTGCCAGCAGCCTCCGGGGAACTAGCGGGACGCTATACAATGAGCAGTTCTTC. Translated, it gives CASSLRGTSGTLYNEQFF.

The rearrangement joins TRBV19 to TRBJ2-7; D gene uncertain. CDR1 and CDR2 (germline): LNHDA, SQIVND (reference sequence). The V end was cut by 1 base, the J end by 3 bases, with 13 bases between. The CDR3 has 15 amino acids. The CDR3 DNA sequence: TGTGCCAGTAGTATAGGACTCGCCGACCACTACGAGCAGTACTTC. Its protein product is CASSIGLADHYEQYF.

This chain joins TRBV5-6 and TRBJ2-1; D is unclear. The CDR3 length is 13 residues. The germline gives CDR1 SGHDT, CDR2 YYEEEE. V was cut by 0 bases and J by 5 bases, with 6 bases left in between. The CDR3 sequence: CASSLVQNNEQFF. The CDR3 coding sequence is TGTGCCAGCAGCTTGGTACAGAACAATGAGCAGTTCTTC.

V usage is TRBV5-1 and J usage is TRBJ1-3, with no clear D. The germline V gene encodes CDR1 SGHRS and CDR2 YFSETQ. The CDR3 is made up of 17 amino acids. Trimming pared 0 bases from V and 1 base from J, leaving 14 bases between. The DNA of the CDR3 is TGCGCCAGCAGCTTGGATCCGGGAGGCCAATCTGGAAACACCATATATTTT. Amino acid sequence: CASSLDPGGQSGNTIYF.

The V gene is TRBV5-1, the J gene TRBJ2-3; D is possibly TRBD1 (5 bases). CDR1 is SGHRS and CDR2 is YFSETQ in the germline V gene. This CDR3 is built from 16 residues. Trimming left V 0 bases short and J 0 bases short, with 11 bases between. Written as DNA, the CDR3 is TGCGCCAGCAGCTTGGAGTGGGGCAGCAGCACAGATACGCAGTATTTT. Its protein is CASSLEWGSSTDTQYF. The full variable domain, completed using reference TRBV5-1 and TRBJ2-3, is KAGVTQTPRYLIKTRGQQVTLSCSPISGHRSVSWYQQTPGQGLQFLFEYFSETQRNKGNFPGRFSGRQFSNSRSEMNVSTLELGDSALYLCASSLEWGSSTDTQYFGPGTRLTVL.